This paragraph reports one T cell receptor (beta chain). The protocol was immunoSEQ multiplex PCR, while the TCRdb copy is restricted to in-frame clones and leaves out a portion. The sample has roughly 190,000 clones; approximately 89% are singletons. V lost 5 bases to trimming and J lost 4 bases, with 12 bases between them. The CDR3 extends over 13 amino acids. Germline V gives CDR1 SGHVS, CDR2 FQNEAQ. Grouping used clinical history reported by participants in a survey and questionnaire. The data stem from a study of blood T cell repertoires in COVID-19. About the study: The United States, Italy and Spain provided the acute and convalescent COVID-19 samples.

This chain connects TRBV7-8 to TRBJ2-7; weak D call: TRBD1 (6 bases). Sequences were obtained from PBMCs or T cells enriched from blood (not recorded which). The receptor comes from a young woman who had recovered from COVID-19. The CDR3 bases are TGTGCCAGCAGCCGAGTACAGGGTTACGAGCAGTACTTC. As protein: CASSRVQGYEQYF.